Listed below are T cell receptor beta chains from one sample, sequenced in a study of CD8+ T cells in alopecia areata. The repertoire was sequenced with immunoSEQ multiplex PCR; TCRdb's copy has only in-frame clones and lacks some. Of some 200,000 clones in the sample, more than 45% are singletons; the top ten hold roughly 1.6%. Sample: CD4+ T cells sorted from blood, taken at week 4, from a patient treated with tofacitinib. These receptors came from a human donor with alopecia areata. Each CDR3 is given with its conserved first and last residue. The order of the fields is D gene, clone size, J gene, CDR3 length, V gene, CDR3 protein, CDR3 DNA. The D gene is left open where the match is weak. Clone size is not always given. Where it is, it says once, few, many or a class for expanded clones.

D: TRBD1; size: .; J: TRBJ1-2; length: 15; V: TRBV5-6; CDR3: CASSTNRDRDSGYTF; DNA: TGTGCCAGCAGCACCAATAGGGACAGGGACTCTGGCTACACCTTC
D: TRBD2; size: .; J: TRBJ2-1; length: 14; V: TRBV10-2; CDR3: CASSLAGAYNEQFF; DNA: TGCGCCAGCAGCCTAGCGGGGGCCTACAATGAGCAGTTCTTC
D: TRBD2; size: .; J: TRBJ2-5; length: 15; V: TRBV27; CDR3: CASSLSLAGRETQYF; DNA: TGTGCCAGCAGTTTATCTCTAGCGGGGAGGGAGACCCAGTACTTC
D: .; size: .; J: TRBJ2-3; length: 13; V: TRBV29-1; CDR3: CSVETGSADTQYF; DNA: TGCAGCGTTGAGACCGGGAGCGCAGATACGCAGTATTTT
D: TRBD1; size: few; J: TRBJ1-2; length: 17; V: TRBV10-3; CDR3: CAISESIARTGNYGYTF; DNA: TGTGCCATCAGTGAGTCGATAGCTCGGACAGGGAACTATGGCTACACCTTC
D: TRBD1; size: .; J: TRBJ1-1; length: 16; V: TRBV5-1; CDR3: CASSSEGQGVQTEAFF; DNA: TGCGCCAGCAGCTCGGAGGGACAGGGGGTTCAGACTGAAGCTTTCTTT
D: .; size: few; J: TRBJ2-4; length: 13; V: TRBV5-6; CDR3: CASSPPGPHPQYF; DNA: TGTGCCAGCAGCCCGCCGGGACCCCATCCTCAGTACTTC
D: .; size: few; J: TRBJ1-5; length: 14; V: TRBV5-5; CDR3: CASSLGYSNQPQHF; DNA: TGTGCCAGCAGCTTAGGATACAGCAATCAGCCCCAGCATTTT
D: TRBD1; size: .; J: TRBJ2-7; length: 15; V: TRBV10-3; CDR3: CAIRNGQGSGSEQYF; DNA: TGTGCCATCAGGAACGGACAGGGGAGTGGAAGCGAGCAGTACTTC
D: .; size: few; J: TRBJ2-7; length: 14; V: TRBV6-5; CDR3: CASSPTRGRNEQYF; DNA: TGTGCCAGCAGCCCCACCCGGGGCAGGAATGAGCAGTACTTC
D: .; size: .; J: TRBJ1-1; length: 12; V: TRBV29-1; CDR3: CSVVGFSTEAFF; DNA: TGCAGCGTTGTTGGGTTTTCCACTGAAGCTTTCTTT
D: .; size: .; J: TRBJ2-7; length: 14; V: TRBV19; CDR3: CASSQDRAGAEQYF; DNA: TGTGCCAGTAGTCAGGACAGGGCGGGAGCTGAGCAGTACTTC
D: TRBD2; size: .; J: TRBJ2-1; length: 17; V: TRBV18; CDR3: CASSPTSGGGVYNEQFF; DNA: TGTGCCAGCTCACCGACTAGCGGGGGTGGAGTTTACAATGAGCAGTTCTTC
D: .; size: .; J: TRBJ2-3; length: 19; V: TRBV19; CDR3: CASSRTGPSETSSTDTQYF; DNA: TGTGCCAGTAGTCGAACCGGGCCTTCGGAAACCTCTAGCACAGATACGCAGTATTTT
D: .; size: .; J: TRBJ2-7; length: 14; V: TRBV7-2; CDR3: CASSPHRVTYEQYF; DNA: TGTGCCAGCAGCCCTCACAGGGTTACCTACGAGCAGTACTTC
D: TRBD2; size: .; J: TRBJ2-7; length: 15; V: TRBV29-1; CDR3: CSVEVPSGGDYEQYF; DNA: TGCAGCGTTGAGGTCCCCTCGGGGGGGGACTACGAGCAGTACTTC
D: TRBD2; size: .; J: TRBJ2-7; length: 14; V: TRBV25-1; CDR3: CASSEWGGVYEQYF; DNA: TGTGCCAGCAGTGAATGGGGAGGGGTCTACGAGCAGTACTTC
D: .; size: many; J: TRBJ2-2; length: 11; V: TRBV11-3; CDR3: CASADTGELFF; DNA: TGTGCCAGCGCGGACACCGGGGAGCTGTTTTTT
D: .; size: .; J: TRBJ2-4; length: 14; V: TRBV5-1; CDR3: CASSSDGQKNIQYF; DNA: TGCGCCAGCAGCTCCGACGGACAGAAAAACATTCAGTACTTC
D: TRBD2; size: few; J: TRBJ2-1; length: 16; V: TRBV7-9; CDR3: CASSANPGLADNEQFF; DNA: TGTGCCAGCAGCGCCAACCCGGGACTAGCGGACAATGAGCAGTTCTTC
D: .; size: .; J: TRBJ2-7; length: 11; V: TRBV29-1; CDR3: CSVRSGGEQYF; DNA: TGCAGCGTGAGATCCGGGGGCGAGCAGTACTTC
D: TRBD2; size: many; J: TRBJ2-1; length: 18; V: TRBV4-1; CDR3: CASSSHTTSGGAYNEQFF; DNA: TGCGCCAGCAGTTCCCATACGACTAGCGGGGGGGCCTACAATGAGCAGTTCTTC
D: .; size: few; J: TRBJ2-5; length: 17; V: TRBV7-9; CDR3: CASSLTPGQGGGETQYF; DNA: TGTGCCAGCAGCCTCACCCCCGGACAGGGAGGGGGAGAGACCCAGTACTTC
D: TRBD1; size: .; J: TRBJ1-2; length: 16; V: TRBV4-3; CDR3: CASSQTVMAGGSGYTF; DNA: TGCGCCAGCAGCCAAACCGTGATGGCAGGGGGCAGTGGCTACACCTTC
D: .; size: .; J: TRBJ2-7; length: 15; V: TRBV4-1; CDR3: CASSMWTTNSYEQYF; DNA: TGCGCCAGCAGCATGTGGACAACTAACTCCTACGAGCAGTACTTC
D: .; size: .; J: TRBJ1-2; length: 13; V: TRBV29-1; CDR3: CSTLGGRAYGYTF; DNA: TGCAGCACCCTAGGCGGCAGGGCCTATGGCTACACCTTC
D: .; size: .; J: TRBJ1-5; length: 13; V: TRBV27; CDR3: CASSLEFNQPQHF; DNA: TGTGCCAGCAGCCTTGAATTCAATCAGCCCCAGCATTTT
D: .; size: .; J: TRBJ2-3; length: 17; V: TRBV4-3; CDR3: CASSQDPPTGYTDTQYF; DNA: TGCGCCAGCAGCCAAGATCCACCGACGGGGTACACAGATACGCAGTATTTT
D: .; size: few; J: TRBJ2-6; length: 15; V: TRBV14; CDR3: CASSHRVTGANVLTF; DNA: TGTGCCAGCAGCCACAGGGTTACTGGGGCCAACGTCCTGACTTTC
D: .; size: few; J: TRBJ2-7; length: 14; V: TRBV29-1; CDR3: CSVSFSESSYEQYF; DNA: TGCAGCGTTTCCTTCAGCGAGAGCTCCTACGAGCAGTACTTC
D: TRBD2; size: .; J: TRBJ2-3; length: 15; V: TRBV29-1; CDR3: CSVSGGAGHTDTQYF; DNA: TGCAGCGTCTCCGGGGGGGCCGGGCACACAGATACGCAGTATTTT
D: .; size: .; J: TRBJ2-7; length: 16; V: TRBV7-6; CDR3: CASSLRSGDPTYEQYF; DNA: TGTGCCAGCAGCTTAAGGTCAGGGGACCCAACCTACGAGCAGTACTTC
D: .; size: .; J: TRBJ2-1; length: 16; V: TRBV4-2; CDR3: CASSQDVTGSYNEQFF; DNA: TGTGCCAGCAGCCAAGACGTGACGGGGTCCTACAATGAGCAGTTCTTC
D: .; size: .; J: TRBJ2-7; length: 15; V: TRBV30; CDR3: CAWSVLGQIAYEQYF; DNA: TGTGCCTGGAGTGTACTAGGACAGATCGCCTACGAGCAGTACTTC
D: TRBD1; size: few; J: TRBJ2-1; length: 15; V: TRBV2; CDR3: CASSEGTGGFDEQFF; DNA: TGTGCCAGCAGTGAAGGGACAGGGGGCTTCGATGAGCAGTTCTTC
D: .; size: once; J: TRBJ2-5; length: 14; V: TRBV25-1; CDR3: CASSEFGGGETQYF; DNA: TGTGCCAGCAGTGAATTTGGGGGTGGCGAGACCCAGTACTTC
D: .; size: .; J: TRBJ2-2; length: 13; V: TRBV10-2; CDR3: CASGRGFAGELFF; DNA: TGCGCCAGCGGGAGAGGGTTTGCCGGGGAGCTGTTTTTT
D: TRBD1; size: .; J: TRBJ1-6; length: 13; V: TRBV30; CDR3: CAQSTGTVGALHF; DNA: TGTGCCCAGTCGACAGGGACCGTAGGGGCCCTCCACTTT
D: .; size: once; J: TRBJ2-3; length: 13; V: TRBV29-1; CDR3: CSVGARSTDTQYF; DNA: TGCAGCGTGGGGGCCAGGAGCACAGATACGCAGTATTTT
D: TRBD1; size: few; J: TRBJ2-3; length: 16; V: TRBV5-1; CDR3: CASSLPRQGDTDTQYF; DNA: TGCGCCAGCAGCTTACCCCGACAGGGGGACACAGATACGCAGTATTTT
D: .; size: .; J: TRBJ2-5; length: 14; V: TRBV7-2; CDR3: CASSPRLRQETQYF; DNA: TGTGCCAGCAGCCCTCGACTACGCCAAGAGACCCAGTACTTC
D: .; size: few; J: TRBJ2-7; length: 13; V: TRBV29-1; CDR3: CSVGRLLTDEQYF; DNA: TGCAGCGTTGGCCGCCTCCTCACCGACGAGCAGTACTTC
D: .; size: .; J: TRBJ2-7; length: 13; V: TRBV4-1; CDR3: CASSQEDNYEQYF; DNA: TGCGCCAGCAGCCAAGAGGACAACTACGAGCAGTACTTC
D: .; size: few; J: TRBJ1-4; length: 15; V: TRBV4-3; CDR3: CASSQAQGFGEKLFF; DNA: TGCGCCAGCAGCCAGGCACAGGGTTTCGGGGAAAAACTGTTTTTT
D: .; size: .; J: TRBJ2-7; length: 10; V: TRBV29-1; CDR3: CSVAGNEQYF; DNA: TGCAGCGTTGCAGGGAACGAGCAGTACTTC
D: .; size: .; J: TRBJ1-6; length: 15; V: TRBV4-3; CDR3: CASSPDLSNVSPLHF; DNA: TGCGCCAGCAGCCCAGACCTCTCCAATGTGTCACCCCTCCACTTT
D: .; size: few; J: TRBJ2-1; length: 13; V: TRBV29-1; CDR3: CSVDLADYNEQFF; DNA: TGCAGCGTGGACCTAGCAGACTACAATGAGCAGTTCTTC
D: .; size: .; J: TRBJ2-6; length: 16; V: TRBV5-1; CDR3: CASSLAVGSGANVLTF; DNA: TGCGCCAGCAGCCTCGCAGTTGGGTCAGGGGCCAACGTCCTGACTTTC
D: .; size: .; J: TRBJ2-1; length: 11; V: TRBV29-1; CDR3: CSVVGDNEQFF; DNA: TGCAGCGTTGTTGGTGACAATGAGCAGTTCTTC
D: .; size: .; J: TRBJ1-3; length: 16; V: TRBV9; CDR3: CASSIHTGFSGNTIYF; DNA: TGTGCCAGCAGCATACATACAGGGTTTTCTGGAAACACCATATATTTT
D: TRBD2; size: .; J: TRBJ2-3; length: 16; V: TRBV7-2; CDR3: CASSHTSGGPQGPQYF; DNA: TGTGCCAGCAGCCACACTAGCGGGGGACCCCAGGGCCCGCAGTATTTT
D: TRBD2; size: .; J: TRBJ2-7; length: 16; V: TRBV5-1; CDR3: CASSLTASGTTYEQYF; DNA: TGCGCCAGCAGCCTGACGGCTAGCGGGACGACCTACGAGCAGTACTTC
D: TRBD1; size: .; J: TRBJ1-1; length: 16; V: TRBV6-1; CDR3: CASSADRGVRNTEAFF; DNA: TGTGCCAGCAGTGCCGACAGGGGCGTTCGGAACACTGAAGCTTTCTTT
D: .; size: .; J: TRBJ2-7; length: 9; V: TRBV5-1; CDR3: CELLYEQYF; DNA: TGCGAGCTACTCTACGAGCAGTACTTC
D: TRBD1; size: .; J: TRBJ2-1; length: 13; V: TRBV30; CDR3: CAWSLRTGDEQFF; DNA: TGTGCCTGGAGTTTGCGTACAGGGGATGAGCAGTTCTTC